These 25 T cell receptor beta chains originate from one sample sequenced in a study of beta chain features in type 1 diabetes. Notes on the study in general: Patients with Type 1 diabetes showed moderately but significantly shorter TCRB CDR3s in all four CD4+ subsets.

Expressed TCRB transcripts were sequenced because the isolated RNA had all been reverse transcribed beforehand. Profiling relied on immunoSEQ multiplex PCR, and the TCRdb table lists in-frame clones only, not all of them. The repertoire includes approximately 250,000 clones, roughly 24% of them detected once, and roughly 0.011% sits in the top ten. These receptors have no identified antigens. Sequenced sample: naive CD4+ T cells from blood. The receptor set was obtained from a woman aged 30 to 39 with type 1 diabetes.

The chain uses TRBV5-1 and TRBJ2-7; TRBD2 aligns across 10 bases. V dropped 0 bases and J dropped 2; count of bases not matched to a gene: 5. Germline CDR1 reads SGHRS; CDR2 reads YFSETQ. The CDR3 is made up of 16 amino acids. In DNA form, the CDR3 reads TGCGCCAGCAGCTTGGGAACTAGCGGGAACACCTACGAGCAGTACTTC. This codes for CASSLGTSGNTYEQYF. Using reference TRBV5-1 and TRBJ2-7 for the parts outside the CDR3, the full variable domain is KAGVTQTPRYLIKTRGQQVTLSCSPISGHRSVSWYQQTPGQGLQFLFEYFSETQRNKGNFPGRFSGRQFSNSRSEMNVSTLELGDSALYLCASSLGTSGNTYEQYFGPGTRLTVT.

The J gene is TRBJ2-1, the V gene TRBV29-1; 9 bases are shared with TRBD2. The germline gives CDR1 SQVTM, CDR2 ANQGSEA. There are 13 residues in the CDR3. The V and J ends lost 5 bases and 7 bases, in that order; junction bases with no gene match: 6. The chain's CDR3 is CSVRREGQNEQFF. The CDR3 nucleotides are TGCAGCGTTCGGCGGGAGGGCCAAAATGAGCAGTTCTTC.

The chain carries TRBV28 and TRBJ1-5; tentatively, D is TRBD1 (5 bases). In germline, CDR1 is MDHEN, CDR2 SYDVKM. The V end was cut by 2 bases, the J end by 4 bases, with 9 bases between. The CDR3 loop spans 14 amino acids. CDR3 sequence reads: CASSLGAVNQPQHF. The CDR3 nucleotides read TGTGCCAGCAGTTTAGGGGCGGTTAATCAGCCCCAGCATTTT.

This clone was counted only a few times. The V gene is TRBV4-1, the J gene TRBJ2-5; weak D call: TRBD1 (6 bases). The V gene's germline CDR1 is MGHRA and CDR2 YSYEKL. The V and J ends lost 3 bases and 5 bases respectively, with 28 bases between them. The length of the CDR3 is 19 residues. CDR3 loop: CASSQESPGTAGARETQYF. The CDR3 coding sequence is TGCGCCAGCAGCCAGGAAAGTCCCGGGACGGCAGGGGCTCGGGAGACCCAGTACTTC.

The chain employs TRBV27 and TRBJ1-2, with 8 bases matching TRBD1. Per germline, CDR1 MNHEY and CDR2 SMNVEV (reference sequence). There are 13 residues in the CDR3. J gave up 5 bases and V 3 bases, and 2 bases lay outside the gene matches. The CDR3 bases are TGTGCCAGCAGTTTCGGACAGGGATATGGCTACACCTTC. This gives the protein CASSFGQGYGYTF.

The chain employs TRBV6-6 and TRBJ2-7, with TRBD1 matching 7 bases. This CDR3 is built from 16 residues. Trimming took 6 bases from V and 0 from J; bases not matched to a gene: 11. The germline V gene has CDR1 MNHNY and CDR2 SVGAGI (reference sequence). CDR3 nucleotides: TGTGCCAGCAGAGATACCGGGACAGATAACTCCTACGAGCAGTACTTC. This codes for CASRDTGTDNSYEQYF.

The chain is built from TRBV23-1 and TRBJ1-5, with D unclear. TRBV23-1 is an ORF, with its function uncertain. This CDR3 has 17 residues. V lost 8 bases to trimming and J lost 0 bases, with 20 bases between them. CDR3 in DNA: TGCGCCAGCTTCACAGCGGAGGAGTTAACTAGCAATCAGCCCCAGCATTTT. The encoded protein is CASFTAEELTSNQPQHF.

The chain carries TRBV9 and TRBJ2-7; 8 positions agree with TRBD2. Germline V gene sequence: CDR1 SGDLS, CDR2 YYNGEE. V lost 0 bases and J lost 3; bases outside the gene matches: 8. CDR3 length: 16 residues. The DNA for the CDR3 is TGTGCCAGCAGCGTAGACGGGAGGGCTCAGCGCTACGAGCAGTACTTC. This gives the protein CASSVDGRAQRYEQYF.

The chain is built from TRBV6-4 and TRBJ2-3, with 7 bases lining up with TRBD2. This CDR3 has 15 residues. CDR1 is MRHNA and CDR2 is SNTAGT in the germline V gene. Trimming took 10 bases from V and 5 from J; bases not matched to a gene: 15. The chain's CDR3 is CATSTAGEGRDTQYF. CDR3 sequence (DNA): TGTGCCACCTCTACGGCGGGAGAAGGAAGAGATACGCAGTATTTT.

The CDR3 spells CASSFSGTSNEQFF. Here the CDR3 DNA reads TGTGCCAGCAGCTTTAGCGGGACGAGCAATGAGCAGTTCTTC. The chain is built from TRBV7-2 and TRBJ2-1, with 8 nucleotides matching TRBD2. The CDR3 extends over 14 amino acids. Trimming cost V 3 bases and J 6 bases; bases outside gene matches: 4. In germline, CDR1 is SGHTA, CDR2 FQGNSA. The whole variable domain, filled in from reference TRBV7-2 and TRBJ2-1, reads GAGVSQSPSNKVTEKGKDVELRCDPISGHTALYWYRQSLGQGLEFLIYFQGNSAPDKSGLPSDRFSAERTGGSVSTLTIQRTQQEDSAVYLCASSFSGTSNEQFFGPGTRLTVL.

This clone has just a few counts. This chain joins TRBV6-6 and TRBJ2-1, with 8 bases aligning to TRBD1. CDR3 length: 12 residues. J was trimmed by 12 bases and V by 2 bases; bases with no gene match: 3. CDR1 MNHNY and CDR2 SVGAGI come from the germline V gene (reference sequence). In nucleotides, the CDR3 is TGTGCCAGCAGTTACGAAGGGACAGGGCAGTTCTTC. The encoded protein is CASSYEGTGQFF.

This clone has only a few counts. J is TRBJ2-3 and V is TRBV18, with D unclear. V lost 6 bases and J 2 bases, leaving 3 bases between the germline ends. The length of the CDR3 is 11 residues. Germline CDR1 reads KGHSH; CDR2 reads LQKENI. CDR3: CASSLTDTQYF. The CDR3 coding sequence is TGTGCCAGCTCCCTCACAGATACGCAGTATTTT.

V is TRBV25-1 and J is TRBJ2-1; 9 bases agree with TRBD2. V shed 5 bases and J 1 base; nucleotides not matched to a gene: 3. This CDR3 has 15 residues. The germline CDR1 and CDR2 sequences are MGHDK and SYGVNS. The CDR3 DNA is TGTGCCAGCAGTCTAGCGGGAAGGTCCTACAATGAGCAGTTCTTC. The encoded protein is CASSLAGRSYNEQFF.

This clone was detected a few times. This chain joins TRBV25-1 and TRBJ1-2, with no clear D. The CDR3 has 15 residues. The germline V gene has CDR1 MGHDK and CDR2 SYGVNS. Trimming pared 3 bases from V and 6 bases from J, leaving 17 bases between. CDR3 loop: CASSESLTGDDGYTF. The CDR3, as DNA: TGTGCCAGCAGTGAGTCACTCACCGGGGATGATGGCTACACCTTC.

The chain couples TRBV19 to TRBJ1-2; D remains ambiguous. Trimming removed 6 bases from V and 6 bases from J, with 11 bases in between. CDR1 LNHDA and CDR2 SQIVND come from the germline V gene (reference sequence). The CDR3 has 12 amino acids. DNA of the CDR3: TGTGCCAGTAGGCAGACATGGAATGGCTACACCTTC. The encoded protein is CASRQTWNGYTF.

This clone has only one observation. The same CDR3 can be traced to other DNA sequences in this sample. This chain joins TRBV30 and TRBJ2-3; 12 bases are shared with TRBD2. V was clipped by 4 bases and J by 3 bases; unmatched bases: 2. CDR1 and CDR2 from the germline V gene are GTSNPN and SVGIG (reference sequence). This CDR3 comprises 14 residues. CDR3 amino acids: CAWTLAGGTDTQYF. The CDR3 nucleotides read TGTGCCTGGACACTAGCGGGAGGTACAGATACGCAGTATTTT.

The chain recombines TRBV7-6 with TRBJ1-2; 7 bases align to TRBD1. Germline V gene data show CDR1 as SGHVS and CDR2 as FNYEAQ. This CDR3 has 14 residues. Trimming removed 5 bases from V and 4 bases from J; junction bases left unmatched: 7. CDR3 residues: CASSQGGSSYGYTF. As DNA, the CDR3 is TGTGCCAGCAGCCAGGGGGGCAGTAGCTATGGCTACACCTTC.

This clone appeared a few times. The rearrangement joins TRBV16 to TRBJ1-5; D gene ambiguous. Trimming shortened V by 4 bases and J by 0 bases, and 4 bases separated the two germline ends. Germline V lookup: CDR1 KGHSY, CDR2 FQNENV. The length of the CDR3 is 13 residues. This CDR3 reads CASSPGSNQPQHF. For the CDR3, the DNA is TGTGCCAGCAGCCCGGGTAGCAATCAGCCCCAGCATTTT.

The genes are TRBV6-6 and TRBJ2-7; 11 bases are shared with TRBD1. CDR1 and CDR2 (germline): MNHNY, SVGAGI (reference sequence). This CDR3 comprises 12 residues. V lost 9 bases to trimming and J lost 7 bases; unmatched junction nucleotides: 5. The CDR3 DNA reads TGTGCCAGTTGGGACAGGGGGGAGGAGCAGTACTTC. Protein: CASWDRGEEQYF.

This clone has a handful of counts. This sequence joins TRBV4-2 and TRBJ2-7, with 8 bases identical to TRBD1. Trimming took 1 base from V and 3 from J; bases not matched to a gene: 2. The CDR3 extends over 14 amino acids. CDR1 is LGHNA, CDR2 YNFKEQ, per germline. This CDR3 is CASSQGGQDYEQYF. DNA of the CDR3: TGTGCCAGCAGCCAAGGGGGACAGGACTACGAGCAGTACTTC.

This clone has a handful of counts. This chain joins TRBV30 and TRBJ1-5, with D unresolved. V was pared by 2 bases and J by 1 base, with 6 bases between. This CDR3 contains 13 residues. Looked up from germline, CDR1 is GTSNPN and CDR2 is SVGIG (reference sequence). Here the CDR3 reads CAWSIRSNQPQHF. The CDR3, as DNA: TGTGCCTGGAGTATCCGGAGCAATCAGCCCCAGCATTTT.

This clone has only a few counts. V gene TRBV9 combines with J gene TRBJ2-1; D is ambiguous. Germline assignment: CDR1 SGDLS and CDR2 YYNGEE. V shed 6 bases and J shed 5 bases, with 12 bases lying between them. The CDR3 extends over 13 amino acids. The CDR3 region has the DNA TGTGCCAGCAATATCGACTCTCACAATGAGCAGTTCTTC. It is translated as CASNIDSHNEQFF.

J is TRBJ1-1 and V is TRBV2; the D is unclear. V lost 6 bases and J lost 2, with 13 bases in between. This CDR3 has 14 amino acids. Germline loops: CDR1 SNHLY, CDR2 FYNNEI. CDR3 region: CASSGREGNTEAFF. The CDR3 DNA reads TGTGCCAGCAGCGGTCGGGAGGGAAACACTGAAGCTTTCTTT.

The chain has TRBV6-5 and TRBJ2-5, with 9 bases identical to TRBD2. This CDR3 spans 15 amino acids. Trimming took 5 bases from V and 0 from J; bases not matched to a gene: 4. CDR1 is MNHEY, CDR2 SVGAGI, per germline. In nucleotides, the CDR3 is TGTGCCAGCAGTAACGGACTAGCGTACCAAGAGACCCAGTACTTC. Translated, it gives CASSNGLAYQETQYF.

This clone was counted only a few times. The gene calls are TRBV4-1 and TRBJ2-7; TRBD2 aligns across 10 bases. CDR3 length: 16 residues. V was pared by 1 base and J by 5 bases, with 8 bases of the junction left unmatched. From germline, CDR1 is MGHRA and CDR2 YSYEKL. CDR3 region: CASSQVPSGRGDEQYF. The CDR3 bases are TGCGCCAGCAGCCAAGTGCCTAGCGGGAGAGGAGACGAGCAGTACTTC.